The 27 T cell receptor beta chains given below trace back to one sample, sequenced in a study of shared clonotypes between healthy human individuals. TCRdb's table, derived via immunoSEQ multiplex PCR, lists solely in-frame clones and lacks some. The data show a few million clones, 92% seen once. The sequenced sample was naive CD4+ T cells from PBMCs. Subset: CD45RA+ positively selected. The receptor source for this set is a man in his late teens or twenties in good health. Some clones in this sample may be carry-over from other donors' samples.

V usage is TRBV7-3 and J usage is TRBJ2-7; 10 bases are a match to TRBD2. Trimming at V came to 0 bases and at J to 3 bases, leaving 2 bases not matched to a gene. The CDR3 is 15 amino acids. Germline assignment: CDR1 SGHTA and CDR2 FQGTGA. This chain's CDR3 is CASSLTPSGGYEQYF. CDR3 coding DNA: TGTGCCAGCAGCTTAACGCCTAGCGGGGGCTACGAGCAGTACTTC.

The chain combines TRBV6-5 with TRBJ2-6, with D possibly being TRBD1 (5 bases). Germline CDR1 and CDR2: MNHEY and SVGAGI. V lost 5 bases and J lost 5, with 13 bases in between. The CDR3 totals 15 residues. This CDR3 is CASSPQQVRANVLTF. Written as DNA, the CDR3 is TGTGCCAGCAGTCCCCAACAGGTGCGGGCCAACGTCCTGACTTTC.

The chain uses TRBV7-6 and TRBJ1-1; D remains ambiguous. V gave up 1 base and J gave up 2 bases, with 11 bases separating them. The CDR3 spans 15 residues. Germline V gives CDR1 SGHVS, CDR2 FNYEAQ. This CDR3 reads CASSLVRQPNTEAFF. The CDR3 DNA follows: TGTGCCAGCAGCTTAGTGAGGCAGCCTAACACTGAAGCTTTCTTT.

V gene TRBV5-1 combines with J gene TRBJ2-7; TRBD1 agrees at 8 bases. V dropped 3 bases and J dropped 6; count of bases not matched to a gene: 11. Germline CDR1 and CDR2: SGHRS and YFSETQ. This CDR3 has 15 residues. CDR3 loop: CASSSTQGAPGEQYF. Here the CDR3 DNA reads TGCGCCAGCAGCTCCACCCAGGGGGCGCCCGGCGAGCAGTACTTC.

This clone was seen a handful of times. J is TRBJ1-5 and V is TRBV5-4; no reliable D call. Trimming shortened V by 5 bases and J by 3 bases, and 9 bases separated the two germline ends. From germline, CDR1 is SGHNT and CDR2 YYREEE (reference sequence). This CDR3 is built from 13 residues. The CDR3 DNA reads as TGTGCCAGCAGGGACGGACCCAATCAGCCCCAGCATTTT. Translated: CASRDGPNQPQHF.

The chain combines TRBV19 with TRBJ2-7, with TRBD2 matching over 7 bases. Per germline, CDR1 LNHDA and CDR2 SQIVND (reference sequence). V shed 5 bases, J shed 2 bases, and the junction held 9 bases outside the gene matches. The CDR3 consists of 15 residues. CDR3 residues: CASSPSGISPYEQYF. The CDR3 DNA sequence: TGTGCCAGTAGTCCTAGCGGTATCAGCCCCTACGAGCAGTACTTC.

This clone came up a few times. The rearrangement uses TRBV5-4 and TRBJ2-7; the match to TRBD2 covers 13 bases. The CDR3 covers 14 residues. Germline V gene sequence: CDR1 SGHNT, CDR2 YYREEE (reference sequence). After removal of 4 bases from V and 6 bases from J, the junction contained 4 bases not matched to a gene. The CDR3 reads CASSTGLAGAEQYF. The CDR3 DNA is TGTGCCAGCAGCACTGGACTAGCGGGAGCCGAGCAGTACTTC.

This sequence joins TRBV2 and TRBJ2-7; D not resolved. Between the trimmed V and J ends, which lost 4 bases and 2 bases, there was a span of 18 bases. CDR1 and CDR2 from the germline V gene are SNHLY and FYNNEI. This CDR3 region has 16 residues. As DNA, the CDR3 is TGTGCCAGCAGTGGAGAACAGCCCTCGATAACCTACGAGCAGTACTTC. Protein sequence: CASSGEQPSITYEQYF. Filled out from reference TRBV2 and TRBJ2-7, the complete variable domain reads EPEVTQTPSHQVTQMGQEVILRCVPISNHLYFYWYRQILGQKVEFLVSFYNNEISEKSEIFDDQFSVERPDGSNFTLKIRSTKLEDSAMYFCASSGEQPSITYEQYFGPGTRLTVT.

This clone has just one count. DNA for the CDR3: TGTGCCAGCAGTACACAGGGGGCGCAGGACATTCAGTACTTC. This sequence encodes CASSTQGAQDIQYF. The genes are TRBV27 and TRBJ2-4, with 9 positions matching TRBD1. Trimming at V came to 5 bases and at J to 8 bases, leaving 7 bases not matched to a gene. The CDR3 sequence is 14 residues long. The germline V gene has CDR1 MNHEY and CDR2 SMNVEV (reference sequence).

V and J are TRBV6-1 and TRBJ2-5, with D unresolved. CDR3 length: 13 residues. V was cut by 5 bases and J by 3 bases, with 10 bases left in between. Germline CDR1 and CDR2: MNHNS and SASEGT. CDR3 nucleotides: TGTGCCAGCAGTTGGTCCGGAGAAGAGACCCAGTACTTC. Amino acids: CASSWSGEETQYF.

The J gene is TRBJ2-7, the V gene TRBV19, with D possibly matching TRBD2 (6 bases). The CDR3 is made up of 13 amino acids. Germline lookup yields CDR1 LNHDA and CDR2 SQIVND (reference sequence). The CDR3 DNA sequence: TGTGCGACAGCCGGGACTCCCACCTACGAGCAGTACTTC. Its protein product is CATAGTPTYEQYF.

The chain employs TRBV7-3 and TRBJ2-5, with 8 positions matching TRBD2. Germline loops: CDR1 SGHTA, CDR2 FQGTGA. Trimming took 5 bases from V and 2 from J; bases not matched to a gene: 10. CDR3 size: 16 residues. CDR3 nucleotide sequence: TGTGCCAGCAGCCTCAACCCTAGCGGGCTACAAGAGACCCAGTACTTC. Translation gives CASSLNPSGLQETQYF.

This chain connects TRBV5-5 to TRBJ1-1; the D is unclear. The V end lost 2 bases, the J end lost 1 base, and 6 bases lay between the germline ends. From germline, CDR1 is SGHKS and CDR2 YYEKEE (reference sequence). The length of the CDR3 is 13 residues. In DNA form, the CDR3 reads TGTGCCAGCAGCTTCCAGGCGAACACTGAAGCTTTCTTT. Amino acid sequence: CASSFQANTEAFF.

V is TRBV5-4 and J is TRBJ2-7, with unresolved D. The CDR3 consists of 15 residues. Trimming took 0 bases from V and 3 from J, leaving 13 bases between them. The germline V gene has CDR1 SGHNT and CDR2 YYREEE (reference sequence). The CDR3 bases are TGTGCCAGCAGCTTGGACGGCCGGTGGAACTACGAGCAGTACTTC. It translates to CASSLDGRWNYEQYF.

V is TRBV2 and J is TRBJ1-1; D is possibly TRBD1 (5 bases). The V and J ends lost 7 bases and 2 bases respectively, with 14 bases between them. The V gene's germline CDR1 is SNHLY and CDR2 FYNNEI. The length of the CDR3 is 14 residues. CDR3 nucleotides: TGTGCCAGCATGGTCGGGGGATCAAACACTGAAGCTTTCTTT. Its protein is CASMVGGSNTEAFF.

The genes are TRBV28 and TRBJ2-1; 12 bases match TRBD2. This CDR3 region has 15 residues. The V gene's germline CDR1 is MDHEN and CDR2 SYDVKM. Germline trimming cut 6 bases from V and 6 bases from J; bases unmatched to any gene: 6. The CDR3 DNA is TGTGCCAGCAGGACGGCTAGCGGGGGGGCCAATGAGCAGTTCTTC. Amino acids: CASRTASGGANEQFF. The full variable domain, in which reference TRBV28 and TRBJ2-1 provide the parts outside the CDR3, is DVKVTQSSRYLVKRTGEKVFLECVQDMDHENMFWYRQDPGLGLRLIYFSYDVKMKEKGDIPEGYSVSREKKERFSLILESASTNQTSMYLCASRTASGGANEQFFGPGTRLTVL.

In its sample, this clone was seen once. V is TRBV10-3 and J is TRBJ2-5; 7 bases agree with TRBD1. Losses at the gene ends were 4 bases for V and 5 bases for J; bases not matched to a gene: 13. This CDR3 contains 16 residues. Germline CDR1 is ENHRY and CDR2 is SYGVKD. The CDR3, as DNA: TGTGCCATCAGTGGCGACAGGGTATCCCATGGGGAGACCCAGTACTTC. It is translated as CAISGDRVSHGETQYF.

V is TRBV6-6 and J is TRBJ2-7; D is perhaps TRBD2 (6 bases). The V end was cut by 2 bases, the J end by 2 bases, with 10 bases between. CDR1 is MNHNY and CDR2 is SVGAGI in the germline V gene (reference sequence). The CDR3 totals 14 residues. CDR3 DNA: TGTGCCAGCAGTTACCGGGACTTAACCTACGAGCAGTACTTC. Its protein is CASSYRDLTYEQYF.

The chain links TRBV21-1 to TRBJ2-1; the table names TRBD2, a call not compared with the DNA. TRBV21-1 constitutes a pseudogene. CDR3 size: 21 residues. The CDR3 region has the DNA TGTGCCAGCAGCAATCCGTTGATCAGGCGGGAGGATAAAAGGTCCTACAATGAGCAGTTCTTC. It encodes CASSNPLIRREDKRSYNEQFF.

The chain couples TRBV13 to TRBJ1-1, with D uncertain. Per germline, CDR1 PRHDT and CDR2 FYEKMQ (reference sequence). Trimming took off 8 bases at V and 3 bases at J, with 16 bases between the two ends. This CDR3 has 14 amino acids. For the CDR3, the DNA is TGTGCCAGCGAAAGGACCGCCCCCGACACTGAAGCTTTCTTT. This sequence encodes CASERTAPDTEAFF.

This chain uses TRBV10-3 with TRBJ2-3, with TRBD2 identical over 8 bases. The CDR3 is 17 residues long. The germline V gene has CDR1 ENHRY and CDR2 SYGVKD. The junction had 15 bases not matched to a gene; V was cut back by 6 bases and J by 4 bases. The DNA of the CDR3 is TGTGCCATCAGCGGGGGGATGAGCGGGAGTGGGGCAGATACGCAGTATTTT. Its translation: CAISGGMSGSGADTQYF.

This clone was recorded a few times. Additional DNA sequences in this sample encode the identical CDR3. The V call is TRBV9, the J call TRBJ2-3; 9 nucleotides line up with TRBD2. The CDR3 is 15 residues long. V dropped 0 bases and J dropped 1; count of bases not matched to a gene: 0. Germline V CDR1 and CDR2: SGDLS, YYNGEE. The CDR3 DNA reads TGTGCCAGCAGCGTAGGCGGGAGGGGCACAGATACGCAGTATTTT. Translating gives CASSVGGRGTDTQYF.

This chain joins TRBV9 and TRBJ2-5; no clear D. V was pared by 5 bases and J by 5 bases, with 13 bases between. This CDR3 region has 13 residues. Germline assignment: CDR1 SGDLS and CDR2 YYNGEE. The CDR3 loop is CASSRSPLETQYF. Written as DNA, the CDR3 is TGTGCCAGCAGTAGATCCCCTTTGGAGACCCAGTACTTC.

The chain couples TRBV30 to TRBJ2-1; D gene ambiguous. Germline CDR1 reads GTSNPN; CDR2 reads SVGIG (reference sequence). The CDR3 sequence is 14 residues long. Between the trimmed V and J ends, which lost 0 bases and 6 bases, there was a span of 12 bases. The CDR3, as DNA: TGTGCCTGGAGTGTAGTCGGGCCGATCAATGAGCAGTTCTTC. Translating gives CAWSVVGPINEQFF.

The gene calls are TRBV6-5 and TRBJ1-1, with D possibly being TRBD1 (5 bases). The CDR3 totals 13 residues. Germline V lookup: CDR1 MNHEY, CDR2 SVGAGI. Trimming took 6 bases from V and 7 from J, leaving 15 bases between them. This CDR3 is CASSLPGLSEAFF. The DNA of the CDR3 is TGTGCCAGCAGCTTACCGGGACTTAGTGAAGCTTTCTTT.

The rearrangement links TRBV6-1 to TRBJ2-7, with 8 bases lining up with TRBD1. The CDR3 is 14 amino acids. V shed 10 bases and J 3 bases; nucleotides not matched to a gene: 11. Germline lookup yields CDR1 MNHNS and CDR2 SASEGT. The CDR3 DNA reads TGTGCCACCATGCGGGACAGGTCCTTCTACGAGCAGTACTTC. It specifies CATMRDRSFYEQYF.

This chain links TRBV5-6 with TRBJ1-2; D unclear. Trimming took off 6 bases at V and 5 bases at J, with 17 bases between the two ends. The CDR3 covers 14 residues. Germline CDR1 and CDR2: SGHDT and YYEEEE. CDR3 coding DNA: TGTGCCAGCACGAAGCGGGTTTATCGGTATGGCTACACCTTC. It specifies CASTKRVYRYGYTF.